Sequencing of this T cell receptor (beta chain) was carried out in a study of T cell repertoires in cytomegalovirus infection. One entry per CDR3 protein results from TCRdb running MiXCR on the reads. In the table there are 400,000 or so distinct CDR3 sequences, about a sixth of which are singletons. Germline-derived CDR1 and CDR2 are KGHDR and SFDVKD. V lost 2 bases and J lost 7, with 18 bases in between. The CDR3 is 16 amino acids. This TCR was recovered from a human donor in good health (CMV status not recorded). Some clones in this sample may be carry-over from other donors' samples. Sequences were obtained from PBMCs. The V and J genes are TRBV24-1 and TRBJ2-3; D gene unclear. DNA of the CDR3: TGTGCCACCAGTGATTCGTCGCCGGGTTTGTTGAATACGCAGTATTTT. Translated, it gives CATSDSSPGLLNTQYF.